These 27 T cell receptor beta chains share one sample of origin, sequenced in a study of shared clonotypes between healthy human individuals. Sequenced by immunoSEQ multiplex PCR; TCRdb stores in-frame clones only, minus some. The sample lists 950,000 to 1,100,000 clones; about 84% were seen once. Material for sequencing was memory CD4+ T cells from PBMCs. As to subset: CD45RA-negative fraction. These receptors were taken from a man younger than 35 in good health. Some clones in this sample may be carry-over from other donors' samples.

CDR3 in amino acids: CATSRPVTGSEQFF. CDR3 nucleotide sequence: TGTGCCACCAGCAGGCCCGTGACGGGAAGCGAGCAGTTCTTC. The chain is built from TRBV15 and TRBJ2-1; tentative D call: TRBD2 (5 bases). V lost 3 bases to trimming and J lost 10 bases, with 16 bases between them. The CDR3 contains 14 residues. Germline CDR1 is LNHNV and CDR2 is YYDKDF (reference sequence).

The CDR3 protein is CASSLGRAEVLFF. The CDR3 DNA follows: TGTGCCAGCAGCTTAGGGCGGGCGGAAGTACTGTTTTTT. V and J are TRBV7-2 and TRBJ1-4; no reliable D call. The length of the CDR3 is 13 residues. The V and J ends lost 1 base and 13 bases respectively, with 13 bases between them. Per the germline V gene, CDR1 is SGHTA and CDR2 is FQGNSA.

This clone was recorded many times. The V and J genes are TRBV6-5 and TRBJ1-1; no definite D call. The CDR3 is made up of 15 amino acids. In germline, CDR1 is MNHEY, CDR2 SVGAGI. V lost 2 bases and J lost 0, with 10 bases in between. The CDR3 coding sequence is TGTGCCAGCAGTTACCGTATAGCGATGAACACTGAAGCTTTCTTT. Protein: CASSYRIAMNTEAFF.

The rearrangement uses TRBV15 and TRBJ2-7; maybe TRBD2 (5 bases). The CDR3 totals 15 residues. CDR1 LNHNV and CDR2 YYDKDF come from the germline V gene (reference sequence). Trimming removed 2 bases at V and 2 bases at J, with 13 bases between. CDR3 amino acids: CATSRSSSGPYEQYF. The CDR3 DNA follows: TGTGCCACCAGCAGATCTTCGAGCGGCCCCTACGAGCAGTACTTC.

The sample holds a few counts of this clone. This may arise from a read error, as a much more abundant clone is one base away. Other DNA sequences within the sample encode an identical CDR3. The genes are TRBV28 and TRBJ2-6; no definite D call. Trimming shortened V by 6 bases and J by 1 base, and 4 bases separated the two germline ends. Germline CDR1 MDHEN, CDR2 SYDVKM. The CDR3 loop spans 13 amino acids. CDR3 amino acids: CASSPSGANVLTF. Here the CDR3 DNA reads TGTGCCAGCAGCCCATCTGGGGCCAACGTCCTGACTTTC.

The gene calls are TRBV6-4 and TRBJ2-6, with no clear D. Trimming removed 5 bases at V and 3 bases at J, with 11 bases between. Per germline, CDR1 MRHNA and CDR2 SNTAGT. The CDR3 is 15 amino acids. The CDR3 region has the DNA TGTGCCAGCAGTCCTTTCCTAGGTGGGGCCAACGTCCTGACTTTC. Residues: CASSPFLGGANVLTF.

CDR3 sequence: CASSIDGSGGFIGGYTF. CDR3 coding DNA: TGTGCCAGTAGTATAGATGGTTCGGGAGGATTCATCGGGGGCTACACCTTC. This chain connects TRBV19 to TRBJ1-2; no clear D. V lost 0 bases and J lost 8, with 22 bases in between. The germline CDR1 and CDR2 sequences are LNHDA and SQIVND (reference sequence). The CDR3 covers 17 residues. Together with reference TRBV19 and TRBJ1-2, the CDR3 gives the full variable domain: DGGITQSPKYLFRKEGQNVTLSCEQNLNHDAMYWYRQDPGQGLRLIYYSQIVNDFQKGDIAEGYSVSREKKESFPLTVTSAQKNPTAFYLCASSIDGSGGFIGGYTFGSGTRLTVV.

J is TRBJ1-4 and V is TRBV7-2, with 7 bases lining up with TRBD1. The CDR3 sequence is 16 residues long. Germline CDR1 reads SGHTA; CDR2 reads FQGNSA. Trimming cost V 7 bases and J 8 bases; bases outside gene matches: 16. The CDR3, as DNA: TGTGCCAGCACCAAATTCGGACAGGCACCCCAAGAAAAACTGTTTTTT. Translating it yields CASTKFGQAPQEKLFF.

The gene calls are TRBV9 and TRBJ2-1, with a tentative D call TRBD2 (6 bases). CDR1 and CDR2 (germline): SGDLS, YYNGEE. V lost 4 bases to trimming and J lost 5 bases, with 16 bases between them. The CDR3 loop spans 15 amino acids. The CDR3 nucleotides read TGTGCCAGCAGCCCCCAGAGGAGGGCCGACAATGAGCAGTTCTTC. Its translation is CASSPQRRADNEQFF.

The J gene is TRBJ2-3, the V gene TRBV7-2, with TRBD2 matching 7 bases. The germline V gene encodes CDR1 SGHTA and CDR2 FQGNSA. The CDR3 is made up of 15 amino acids. The J segment lost 1 base and the V segment lost 3 bases, leaving 4 bases of the junction unmatched. The CDR3 nucleotides are TGTGCCAGCAGCTTTTATACTAGCGGCACAGATACGCAGTATTTT. This translates into CASSFYTSGTDTQYF. The whole variable domain, filled in from reference TRBV7-2 and TRBJ2-3, reads GAGVSQSPSNKVTEKGKDVELRCDPISGHTALYWYRQSLGQGLEFLIYFQGNSAPDKSGLPSDRFSAERTGGSVSTLTIQRTQQEDSAVYLCASSFYTSGTDTQYFGPGTRLTVL.

The chain uses TRBV13 and TRBJ1-5; 7 bases agree with TRBD1. The J segment lost 4 bases and the V segment lost 4 bases, leaving 10 bases of the junction unmatched. Looked up from germline, CDR1 is PRHDT and CDR2 is FYEKMQ (reference sequence). The CDR3 extends over 16 amino acids. For the CDR3, the DNA is TGTGCCAGCAGCTCCAGTCGACAGGGACGTAATCAGCCCCAGCATTTT. This encodes CASSSSRQGRNQPQHF.

The V call is TRBV2, the J call TRBJ2-5, with 8 bases aligning to TRBD1. The CDR3 contains 15 residues. The V gene end was trimmed by 4 bases and the J gene end by 7 bases; junction bases not matched to a gene: 11. Germline CDR1 reads SNHLY; CDR2 reads FYNNEI. The CDR3 here is CASSVQGQGIMTQYF. CDR3 nucleotide sequence: TGTGCCAGCAGTGTTCAAGGACAGGGCATTATGACCCAGTACTTC.

This rearrangement joins TRBV10-1 to TRBJ2-6; no reliable D call. The germline gives CDR1 WNHNN, CDR2 SYGVQD (reference sequence). Trimming removed 10 bases from V and 0 bases from J, with 13 bases in between. The CDR3 covers 15 residues. The CDR3, as DNA: TGCGCCAAGGTCTCCTTGGGCTCTGGGGCCAACGTCCTGACTTTC. Encoded protein: CAKVSLGSGANVLTF.

V usage is TRBV5-6 and J usage is TRBJ1-2, with TRBD1 as a possible D gene (6 bases). Trimming took 2 bases from V and 6 from J, leaving 14 bases between them. The germline V gene encodes CDR1 SGHDT and CDR2 YYEEEE. The CDR3 sequence is 14 residues long. This CDR3 is CASSFGQSPNGYTF. DNA of the CDR3: TGTGCCAGCAGCTTCGGACAGTCTCCGAATGGCTACACCTTC.

The J gene is TRBJ2-7, the V gene TRBV4-2; 7 bases map to TRBD1. The CDR3 runs 14 residues. From germline, CDR1 is LGHNA and CDR2 YNFKEQ. Trimming cost V 4 bases and J 3 bases; bases outside gene matches: 6. CDR3 residues: CASSLRDSSYEQYF. CDR3 nucleotide sequence: TGTGCCAGCAGCCTTAGGGACAGTAGCTACGAGCAGTACTTC.

A word on this clone: At one boundary the junction diverges from the germline segment, which might be a read error. The chain combines TRBV7-8 with TRBJ2-5; 9 positions agree with TRBD1. The CDR3 extends over 11 amino acids. Germline lookup yields CDR1 SGHVS and CDR2 FQNEAQ. CDR3 bases: TGTGCCAGCAGCATGTGGACAGGGGACCACTTC. The encoded protein is CASSMWTGDHF.

The rearrangement uses TRBV10-3 and TRBJ1-2; D unresolved. This CDR3 contains 13 residues. Germline CDR1 is ENHRY and CDR2 is SYGVKD. The V gene lost 2 bases and the J gene lost 3 bases, with 7 bases spanning the gap. The CDR3 sequence: CAISEDGDYGYTF. The CDR3 DNA reads as TGTGCCATCAGTGAGGACGGAGACTATGGCTACACCTTC.

This sequence joins TRBV25-1 and TRBJ1-5; 7 bases map to TRBD1. Germline trimming cut 4 bases from V and 6 bases from J; bases unmatched to any gene: 6. This CDR3 comprises 14 residues. Germline V lookup: CDR1 MGHDK, CDR2 SYGVNS. CDR3 in amino acids: CASSGQGRTQPQHF. The CDR3 DNA follows: TGTGCCAGCAGTGGACAGGGCCGGACTCAGCCCCAGCATTTT.

V is TRBV28 and J is TRBJ1-2, with a weak D call TRBD1 (6 bases). The V gene's germline CDR1 is MDHEN and CDR2 SYDVKM. The CDR3 loop spans 12 amino acids. Trimming left V 7 bases short and J 6 bases short, with 12 bases between. CDR3 sequence reads: CASTNRVDGYTF. The CDR3 bases are TGTGCCAGCACCAACAGGGTTGATGGCTACACCTTC.

V gene TRBV7-3 combines with J gene TRBJ1-2, with TRBD1 matching over 9 bases. The germline CDR1 and CDR2 sequences are SGHTA and FQGTGA. The CDR3 runs 15 residues. The trim removed 5 bases at V and 5 bases at J, leaving 9 bases unmatched. As DNA, the CDR3 is TGTGCCAGCAGCCCGAGGGGACAGGGAGCTTATGGCTACACCTTC. Its protein product is CASSPRGQGAYGYTF.

The rearrangement links TRBV2 to TRBJ2-4; D might be TRBD1 or TRBD2, each matching 5 bases. Deletions cut 2 bases from V and 0 bases from J, with 14 bases between. This CDR3 spans 17 amino acids. Germline CDR1 and CDR2: SNHLY and FYNNEI. The CDR3 DNA reads as TGTGCCAGCAGTGAATTCGGGGCAGGACTAGCCAAAAACATTCAGTACTTC. Its translation: CASSEFGAGLAKNIQYF.

The chain is built from TRBV18 and TRBJ1-1; D remains unclear. The germline V gene encodes CDR1 KGHSH and CDR2 LQKENI. The V end lost 1 base, the J end lost 4 bases, and 7 bases lay between the germline ends. The CDR3 contains 13 residues. CDR3 DNA sequence: TGTGCCAGCTCACCACGTCTTGGCACTGAAGCTTTCTTT. It yields the protein CASSPRLGTEAFF. Supplemented by reference TRBV18 and TRBJ1-1, the full variable domain reads NAGVMQNPRHLVRRRGQEARLRCSPMKGHSHVYWYRQLPEEGLKFMVYLQKENIIDESGMPKERFSAEFPKEGPSILRIQQVVRGDSAAYFCASSPRLGTEAFFGQGTRLTVV.

J is TRBJ2-5 and V is TRBV5-4; TRBD2 might be the D (5 bases). This CDR3 is 18 amino acids long. Trimming cost V 4 bases and J 5 bases, with 27 bases left between them. Germline CDR1 and CDR2: SGHNT and YYREEE (reference sequence). CDR3 bases: TGTGCCAGCAGCCCAAAGAAGGCGGTGGACTTCGCTGGGGAGACCCAGTACTTC. It encodes CASSPKKAVDFAGETQYF.

This clone has only a few counts. Other nucleotide sequences in the sample specify the same CDR3. The gene calls are TRBV15 and TRBJ1-5; D is undetermined. V dropped 0 bases and J dropped 7 bases, with 4 bases sitting between them. Germline V gene data show CDR1 as LNHNV and CDR2 as YYDKDF (reference sequence). The CDR3 consists of 12 residues. The CDR3 loop reads CATSRDRQPQHF. DNA for the CDR3: TGTGCCACCAGCAGAGATCGGCAGCCCCAGCATTTT. The full variable domain, its missing parts supplied by reference TRBV15 and TRBJ1-5, is DAMVIQNPRYQVTQFGKPVTLSCSQTLNHNVMYWYQQKSSQAPKLLFHYYDKDFNNEADTPDNFQSRRPNTSFCFLDIRSPGLGDTAMYLCATSRDRQPQHFGDGTRLSIL.

The gene calls are TRBV6-1 and TRBJ2-3; 9 bases align to TRBD1. CDR1 is MNHNS, CDR2 SASEGT, per germline. CDR3 length: 15 amino acids. V shed 4 bases, J shed 4 bases, and the junction held 6 bases outside the gene matches. The CDR3 DNA is TGTGCCAGCAGTGTTTTACAGGGGGCCCCAGATACGCAGTATTTT. This sequence encodes CASSVLQGAPDTQYF.

This chain connects TRBV5-1 to TRBJ2-1, with TRBD1 matching 9 bases. Trimming took 4 bases from V and 8 from J; bases not matched to a gene: 7. Germline V gene sequence: CDR1 SGHRS, CDR2 YFSETQ. CDR3 size: 14 residues. This chain's CDR3 is CASSPGQGNDEQFF. The CDR3 region has the DNA TGCGCCAGCAGCCCGGGACAGGGTAACGATGAGCAGTTCTTC.

The chain combines TRBV5-1 with TRBJ2-1; D gene uncertain. The germline CDR1 and CDR2 sequences are SGHRS and YFSETQ. Trimming removed 1 base at V and 0 bases at J, with 11 bases between. This CDR3 has 16 residues. CDR3 nucleotide sequence: TGCGCCAGCAGCTTGTTCAGCGCCTCCTCCTACAATGAGCAGTTCTTC. This translates into CASSLFSASSYNEQFF.